The source of this T cell receptor beta chain is a study of T cell responses to AZD1222 COVID-19 vaccine. Points from the study as a whole: White British donors predominated, females outnumbered males, and clonal diversity was possibly underestimated. Spike-wide coverage was observed for vaccine-associated CD4 TCRs, with dominant responses at 160-218 and 743-854. Repertoires were obtained only post-peak T cell response.

For this clone: Its antigen is currently unknown.

Looked up from germline, CDR1 is MNHEY and CDR2 is SVGAGI. The CDR3 sequence is 11 residues long. J was trimmed by 14 bases and V by 6 bases; bases with no gene match: 7. Pooling was applied to second doses at about 4 or about 12 weeks. Libraries were prepared by immunoSEQ multiplex PCR; TCRdb keeps only in-frame clonotypes and omits some of them. The repertoire holds 95,000 to 100,000 clones, around 85% seen once, with 12% to 15% in the top ten. The sample was peripheral blood, taken 28 days after the second AZD1222 dose. This TCR was recovered from an adult who received the AZD1222 COVID-19 vaccine. This chain joins TRBV6-5 and TRBJ2-1; 7 positions agree with TRBD2. In DNA, the CDR3 is TGTGCCAGCAGGGCGGGGAGGGTAGAGTTCTTC. Its protein product is CASRAGRVEFF.